Reported below is one T cell receptor (beta chain). One junction end does not reproduce the germline sequence, and a read error may be involved. CDR3 length equals 15 residues. The germline V gene encodes CDR1 SGHRS and CDR2 YFSETQ. These data are taken from a study of T cell responses to AZD1222 COVID-19 vaccine. Using immunoSEQ multiplex PCR, the repertoire was profiled, and TCRdb retains in-frame clones only, with some absent. The sample contains about 180,000 clones, about 90% of which appear only once. Sequenced here: peripheral blood, sampled on day 0 of AZD1222 vaccination. The V call is TRBV5-1, the J call TRBJ2-2, with a possible D match to TRBD1 (5 bases). The TCR was taken from an adult in good health. CDR3 amino acids: CASTLGQGTSGELFF. The CDR3, as DNA: TGCGCCAGCACCTTGGGCCAGGGTACCTCCGGGGAGCTGTTTTTT.